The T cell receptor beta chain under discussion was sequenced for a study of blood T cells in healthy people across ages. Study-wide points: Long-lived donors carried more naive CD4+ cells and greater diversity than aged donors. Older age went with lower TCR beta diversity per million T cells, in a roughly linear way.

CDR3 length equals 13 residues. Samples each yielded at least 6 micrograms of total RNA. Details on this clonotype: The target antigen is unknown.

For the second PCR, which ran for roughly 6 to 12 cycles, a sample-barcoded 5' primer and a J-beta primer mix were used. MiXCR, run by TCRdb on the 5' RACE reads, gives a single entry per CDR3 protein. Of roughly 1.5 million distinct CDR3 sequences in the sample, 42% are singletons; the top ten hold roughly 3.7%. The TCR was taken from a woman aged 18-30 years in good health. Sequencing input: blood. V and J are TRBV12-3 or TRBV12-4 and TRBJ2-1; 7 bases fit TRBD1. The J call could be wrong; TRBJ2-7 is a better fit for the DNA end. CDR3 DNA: TGTGCCAGCAGTGGAAGGGACAGAGATGAGCAGTACTTC. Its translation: CASSGRDRDEQYF.